The clone carrying this T cell receptor beta chain appeared a single time. One base away lies a much larger clone, so this may be a sequencing read error. An expansion of CD8+CD57+ cells by flow cytometry had been shown in patients chosen for sequencing. The germline gives CDR1 SGHRS, CDR2 YFSETQ. The CDR3 loop spans 15 amino acids. This entry belongs to a study of CD8+CD57+ T cells in acquired aplastic anemia. Study context: Quantities of DNA derived from sorted CD4+ and CD8+ cells averaged roughly 3 ug.

Researchers used genomic DNA as the template to profile TCR beta VDJ and CDR3. TCRdb redid the calling of the reads with MiXCR, one entry per CDR3 protein. The profile shows about 160,000 distinct CDR3 sequences, 40% to 50% of them singletons. The sequencing sample was made of sorted CD4+, CD8+, or CD8+CD57+ T cells (not recorded which) from PBMCs. The chain uses TRBV5-1 and TRBJ1-1; no clear D. The source is a human donor with aplastic anemia. This CDR3 is CASSLAAGLNTEALF. The CDR3, as DNA: TGCGCCAGCAGCTTGGCCGCTGGGTTGAACACTGAAGCTCTCTTT.